There are a few counts of the clone carrying this TCR beta chain. This sample stems from a study of response to subunit inactivated influenza vaccine. The length of the CDR3 is 16 residues. Germline loops: CDR1 LGHNA, CDR2 YSLEER. V dropped 0 bases and J dropped 2 bases, with 8 bases sitting between them. In TCRdb, the RT-PCR reads were re-called with MiXCR into one record per CDR3 protein. Of hundreds of thousands of distinct CDR3 sequences listed, about a sixth were seen once; the top ten hold about 9.9%. This sequence originates from a man between 45 and 60 years old who received an inactivated influenza vaccine. The genes are TRBV4-3 and TRBJ1-6, with D maybe TRBD1 (5 bases). The sample consisted of PBMCs from blood, taken roughly 13 days after vaccination. This CDR3 is CASSQDAGAYNSPLHF. The CDR3 nucleotides are TGCGCCAGCAGCCAAGACGCGGGGGCCTATAATTCACCCCTCCACTTT.